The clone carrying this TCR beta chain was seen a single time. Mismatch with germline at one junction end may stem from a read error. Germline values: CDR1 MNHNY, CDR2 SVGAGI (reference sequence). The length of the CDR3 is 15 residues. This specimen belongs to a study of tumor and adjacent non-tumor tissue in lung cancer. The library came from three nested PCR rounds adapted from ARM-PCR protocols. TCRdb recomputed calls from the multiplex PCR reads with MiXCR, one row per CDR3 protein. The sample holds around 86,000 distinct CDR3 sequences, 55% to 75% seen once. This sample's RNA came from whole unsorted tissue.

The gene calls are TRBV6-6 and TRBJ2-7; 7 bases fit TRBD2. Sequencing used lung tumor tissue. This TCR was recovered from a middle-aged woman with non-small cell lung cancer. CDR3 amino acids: CANSAGWLREREQYF. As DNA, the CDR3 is TGTGCCAACAGTGCGGGGTGGTTGCGGGAGCGGGAGCAGTACTTC.